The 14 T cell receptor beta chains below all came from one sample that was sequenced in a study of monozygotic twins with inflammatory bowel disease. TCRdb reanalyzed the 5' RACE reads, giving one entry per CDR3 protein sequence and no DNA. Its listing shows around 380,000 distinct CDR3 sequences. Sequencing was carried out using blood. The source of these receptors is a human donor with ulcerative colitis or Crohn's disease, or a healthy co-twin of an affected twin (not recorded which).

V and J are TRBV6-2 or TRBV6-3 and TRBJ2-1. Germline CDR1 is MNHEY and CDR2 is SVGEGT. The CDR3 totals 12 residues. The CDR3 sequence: CASSATYNEQFF.

CDR3 sequence: CASSLVSGPDRGHEKLFF. The chain uses TRBV7-8 and TRBJ1-4; TCRdb picks TRBD1, but there is no DNA to check that call. Germline lookup yields CDR1 SGHVS and CDR2 FQNEAQ. This CDR3 comprises 18 residues.

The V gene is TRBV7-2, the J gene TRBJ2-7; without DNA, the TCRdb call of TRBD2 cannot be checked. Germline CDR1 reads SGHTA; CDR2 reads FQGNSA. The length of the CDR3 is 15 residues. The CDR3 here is CASSLEGLASYEQYF.

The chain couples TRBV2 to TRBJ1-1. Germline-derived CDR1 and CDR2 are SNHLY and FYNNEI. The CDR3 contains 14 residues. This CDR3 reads CASSQSHGNTEAFF.

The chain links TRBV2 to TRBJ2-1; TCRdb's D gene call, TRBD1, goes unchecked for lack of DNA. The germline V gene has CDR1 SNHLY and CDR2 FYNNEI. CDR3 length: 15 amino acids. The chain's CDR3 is CASGGPGQGNNEQFF. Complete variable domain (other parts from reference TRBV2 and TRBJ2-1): EPEVTQTPSHQVTQMGQEVILRCVPISNHLYFYWYRQILGQKVEFLVSFYNNEISEKSEIFDDQFSVERPDGSNFTLKIRSTKLEDSAMYFCASGGPGQGNNEQFFGPGTRLTVL.

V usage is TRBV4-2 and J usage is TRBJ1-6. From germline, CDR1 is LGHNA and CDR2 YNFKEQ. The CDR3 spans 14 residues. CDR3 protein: CASSQDRVNSPLHF.

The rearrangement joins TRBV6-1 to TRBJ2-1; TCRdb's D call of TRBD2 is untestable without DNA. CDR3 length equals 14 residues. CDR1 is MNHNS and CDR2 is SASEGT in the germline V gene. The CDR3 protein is CASLTSGGYNEQFF.

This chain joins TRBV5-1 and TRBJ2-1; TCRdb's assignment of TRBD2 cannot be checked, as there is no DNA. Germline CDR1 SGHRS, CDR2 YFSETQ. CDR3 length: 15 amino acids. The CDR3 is CASSLVGGTNNEQFF.

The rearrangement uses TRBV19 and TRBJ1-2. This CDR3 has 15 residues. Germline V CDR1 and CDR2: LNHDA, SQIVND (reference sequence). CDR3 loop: CASTARFGPTGGYTF.

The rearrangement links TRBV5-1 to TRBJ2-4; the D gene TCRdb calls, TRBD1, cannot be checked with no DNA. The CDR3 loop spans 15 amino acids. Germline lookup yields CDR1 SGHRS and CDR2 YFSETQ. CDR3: CASSSPVRGKNIQYF.

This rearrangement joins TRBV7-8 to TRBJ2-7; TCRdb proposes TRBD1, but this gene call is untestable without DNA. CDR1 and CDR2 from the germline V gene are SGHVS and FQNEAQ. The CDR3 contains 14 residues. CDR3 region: CASSPPDRGHEQYF.

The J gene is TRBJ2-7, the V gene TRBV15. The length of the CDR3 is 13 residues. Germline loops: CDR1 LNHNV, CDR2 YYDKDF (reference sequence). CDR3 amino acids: CATSRTLSYEQYF.

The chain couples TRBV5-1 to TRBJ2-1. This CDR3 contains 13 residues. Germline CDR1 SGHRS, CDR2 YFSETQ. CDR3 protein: CASKISPHNEQFF.

This CDR3 is CASSLGEGVRDEQFF. The chain joins TRBV11-3 to TRBJ2-1; TCRdb's D call, TRBD2, is unchecked because there is no DNA. CDR3 length equals 15 residues. CDR1 and CDR2 from the germline V gene are SGHNT and YENEEA.